Included here is one TCR beta chain sequence, with context. What it binds is unknown. Each CDR3 protein is one row after TCRdb ran MiXCR on the reads. This sample has some 700,000 distinct CDR3 sequences; around a third occur once, and the top ten carry 15% to 20%. The sample comes from a study of T cell repertoires in cytomegalovirus infection. CDR3 length: 13 residues. V was clipped by 8 bases and J by 5 bases, with 15 bases between them. Specimen: cultured PBMCs, collected from culture after CMV antigen stimulation. This clonotype was sampled from a human donor in good health (CMV status not recorded). Some clones in this sample may be carry-over from other donors' samples. The genes are TRBV12-3 or TRBV12-4 and TRBJ2-5, with D maybe TRBD1 (7 bases). The CDR3 loop reads CASLGQEGETQYF. CDR3 coding DNA: TGTGCCAGCCTAGGACAGGAGGGGGAGACCCAGTACTTC.